These 25 T cell receptor beta chains were sequenced from one sample in a study of T cells in Graves' hyperthyroidism and ophthalmopathy. What was amplified from RNA transcripts were TCR beta CDR3 regions. TCR CDR3 regions were first amplified by RT-PCR with HTBI primers. TCRdb redid the calling of the multiplex PCR reads with MiXCR, one entry per CDR3 protein. The sample records nearly 600,000 distinct CDR3 sequences, 11% to 15% being singletons. Sequencing was done on a sample of blood. These receptors were obtained from a woman between 18 and 29 years old with Graves' ophthalmopathy.

In its sample, this clonotype was seen many times. The chain couples TRBV6-1 to TRBJ1-5, with D possibly being TRBD1 (6 bases). Looked up from germline, CDR1 is MNHNS and CDR2 is SASEGT. The length of the CDR3 is 15 residues. V was shortened by 6 bases and J by 5 bases, with 17 bases between the two germline ends. CDR3 DNA: TGTGCCAGCAGGGAGGGGGGGCGCATAGATCAGCCCCAGCATTTT. This codes for CASREGGRIDQPQHF.

This sequence joins TRBV19 and TRBJ2-7; 8 bases fit TRBD2. Unmatched junction bases numbered 10, after V lost 7 bases and J lost 2 bases. The CDR3 spans 15 residues. The germline V gene encodes CDR1 LNHDA and CDR2 SQIVND (reference sequence). The CDR3 loop is CASNAPSGSPYEQYF. CDR3 nucleotides: TGTGCCAGTAACGCTCCGAGCGGGAGCCCCTACGAGCAGTACTTC.

This clonotype has a count of ten or more. The rearrangement links TRBV7-9 to TRBJ2-3; D could derive from TRBD1 or TRBD2 (6 bases each). V lost 6 bases to trimming and J lost 0 bases, with 13 bases between them. Germline CDR1 SEHNR, CDR2 FQNEAQ (reference sequence). The CDR3 runs 15 residues. DNA of the CDR3: TGTGCCAGCAGAGAAGGGGGGCTAAGCACAGATACGCAGTATTTT. It translates to CASREGGLSTDTQYF.

This clonotype was recorded a few times. The chain is built from TRBV19 and TRBJ1-3; TRBD1 agrees at 10 bases. The J segment lost 2 bases and the V segment lost 4 bases, leaving 5 bases of the junction unmatched. Germline CDR1 and CDR2: LNHDA and SQIVND (reference sequence). The CDR3 is made up of 16 amino acids. This CDR3 reads CASSNPGTGAGNTIYF. The CDR3 DNA follows: TGTGCCAGTAGTAACCCCGGGACAGGGGCTGGAAACACCATATATTTT. Supplemented by reference TRBV19 and TRBJ1-3, the full variable domain reads DGGITQSPKYLFRKEGQNVTLSCEQNLNHDAMYWYRQDPGQGLRLIYYSQIVNDFQKGDIAEGYSVSREKKESFPLTVTSAQKNPTAFYLCASSNPGTGAGNTIYFGEGSWLTVV.

This clonotype was detected many times. The V call is TRBV27, the J call TRBJ1-1; TRBD1 matches 10 bases. Unmatched junction bases numbered 5, after V lost 1 base and J lost 6 bases. CDR1 and CDR2 from the germline V gene are MNHEY and SMNVEV (reference sequence). There are 15 residues in the CDR3. Here the CDR3 reads CASSLYPGQGAEAFF. CDR3 bases: TGTGCCAGCAGTTTATACCCCGGACAGGGGGCTGAAGCTTTCTTT.

This clonotype came up many times. The chain uses TRBV12-3 or TRBV12-4 and TRBJ2-7, with 8 bases fitting TRBD1. The CDR3 runs to 16 residues. The V gene end was trimmed by 3 bases and the J gene end by 5 bases; junction bases not matched to a gene: 12. The CDR3 loop is CASSFVFRTGFNEQYF. The CDR3 nucleotides read TGTGCCAGCAGTTTTGTTTTTAGGACAGGGTTCAACGAGCAGTACTTC.

The rearrangement links TRBV6-2 or TRBV6-3 to TRBJ2-7, with TRBD1 as a possible D gene (6 bases). The CDR3 contains 15 residues. In germline, CDR1 is MNHEY, CDR2 SVGEGT. Trimming left V 7 bases short and J 5 bases short, with 21 bases between. The CDR3 here is CASTLTWGQNNEQYF. CDR3 nucleotide sequence: TGTGCCAGCACCCTCACCTGGGGACAAAATAACGAGCAGTACTTC.

The chain links TRBV19 to TRBJ2-1; no definite D call. Germline V gene lookup returns CDR1 LNHDA and CDR2 SQIVND (reference sequence). This CDR3 has 15 amino acids. V was trimmed by 3 bases and J by 0 bases, leaving 9 bases between them. CDR3 sequence reads: CASSIGRNSYNEQFF. CDR3 DNA: TGTGCCAGTAGTATTGGACGGAACTCCTACAATGAGCAGTTCTTC.

This clonotype appeared a single time. In DNA, the CDR3 is TGTGCCAGCAGGGTAGTAGCGGGAGTGAGTAAGCAGTTCTTC. Translating it yields CASRVVAGVSKQFF. The chain has TRBV6-1 and TRBJ2-1; 9 bases are shared with TRBD2. CDR1 is MNHNS, CDR2 SASEGT, per germline. Trimming at V came to 6 bases and at J to 11 bases, leaving 11 bases not matched to a gene. This CDR3 is 14 amino acids long.

V and J are TRBV9 and TRBJ2-7, with 14 bases fitting TRBD2. J gave up 2 bases and V 4 bases, and 14 bases lay outside the gene matches. The germline V gene encodes CDR1 SGDLS and CDR2 YYNGEE. The CDR3 has 19 residues. The CDR3 is CASSLHPRGLAGVAYEQYF. In nucleotides, the CDR3 is TGTGCCAGCAGCCTCCATCCGAGGGGACTAGCGGGAGTGGCCTACGAGCAGTACTTC.

This clonotype was counted ten times or more. The CDR3 sequence is CASSSLRDSYEQYF. CDR3 coding DNA: TGTGCCAGCAGTTCCCTCCGGGACTCCTACGAGCAGTACTTC. V is TRBV27 and J is TRBJ2-7, with D possibly TRBD2 on 5 matching bases. Germline CDR1 and CDR2: MNHEY and SMNVEV (reference sequence). Trimming took 4 bases from V and 0 from J, leaving 10 bases between them. This CDR3 spans 14 amino acids.

This clonotype occurred many times. The CDR3 bases are TGTGCCAGCAGTTTTCAGGGGCCTGAAAAACTGTTTTTT. Translation gives CASSFQGPEKLFF. The chain links TRBV12-3 or TRBV12-4 to TRBJ1-4, with D possibly being TRBD1 (6 bases). The V and J ends lost 3 bases and 7 bases respectively, with 9 bases between them. The CDR3 has 13 amino acids.

This clonotype has a count of ten or more. The genes are TRBV10-3 and TRBJ2-7, with D uncertain. This CDR3 is 13 amino acids long. Trimming removed 3 bases at V and 2 bases at J, with 8 bases between. Germline-derived CDR1 and CDR2 are ENHRY and SYGVKD. CDR3 protein: CAISESTAYEQYF. The CDR3 nucleotides read TGTGCCATCAGTGAATCGACTGCCTACGAGCAGTACTTC.

This clonotype was counted ten times or more. The chain couples TRBV7-2 to TRBJ2-1; maybe TRBD2 (6 bases). Germline V CDR1 and CDR2: SGHTA, FQGNSA. V gave up 1 base and J gave up 6 bases, with 10 bases separating them. The CDR3 extends over 14 amino acids. In DNA, the CDR3 is TGTGCCAGCAGCTTAGGGAGGGCGGTCAATGAGCAGTTCTTC. This encodes CASSLGRAVNEQFF.

About this clonotype: It may be a read error: a sequence one base away is much more abundant. The chain joins TRBV10-3 to TRBJ1-1; the D gene is possibly TRBD1 (6 bases). Trimming removed 2 bases at V and 3 bases at J, with 10 bases between. Germline V lookup: CDR1 ENHRY, CDR2 SYGVKD. CDR3 size: 14 residues. The CDR3 is CAISEAGVDTEAFF. In DNA, the CDR3 is TGTGCCATCAGTGAGGCAGGGGTGGACACTGAAGCTTTCTTT.

This clonotype was picked up a small number of times. The genes are TRBV30 and TRBJ2-6; the D is unclear. Looked up from germline, CDR1 is GTSNPN and CDR2 is SVGIG (reference sequence). V lost 8 bases and J lost 0, with 8 bases in between. The CDR3 runs 13 residues. The CDR3 nucleotides read TGTGCCAGAAGGGACTCTGGGGCCAACGTCCTGACTTTC. As protein: CARRDSGANVLTF. The whole variable domain, filled in from reference TRBV30 and TRBJ2-6, reads SQTIHQWPATLVQPVGSPLSLECTVEGTSNPNLYWYRQAAGRGLQLLFYSVGIGQISSEVPQNLSASRPQDRQFILSSKKLLLSDSGFYLCARRDSGANVLTFGAGSRLTVL.

The genes are TRBV4-2 and TRBJ2-1; the D gene is possibly TRBD1 (5 bases). The CDR3 is made up of 20 amino acids. Trimming pared 0 bases from V and 4 bases from J, leaving 25 bases between. Germline values: CDR1 LGHNA, CDR2 YNFKEQ. As DNA, the CDR3 is TGTGCCAGCAGCCAAGACGCTCCCTGGGCCGACAGCCAACGTTACAATGAGCAGTTCTTC. Protein sequence: CASSQDAPWADSQRYNEQFF.

The sample holds many counts of this clonotype. The chain has TRBV6-2 or TRBV6-3 and TRBJ2-7; no reliable D call. The germline V and J ends were trimmed by 0 bases and 0 bases, with 9 bases remaining between them. Germline CDR1 reads MNHEY; CDR2 reads SVGEGT. The CDR3 sequence is 15 residues long. The CDR3 loop is CASSYSSGYSYEQYF. The CDR3 nucleotides are TGTGCCAGCAGTTACTCGTCAGGCTACTCCTACGAGCAGTACTTC.

This clonotype was recorded at least ten times. V is TRBV2 and J is TRBJ2-1, with TRBD1 as a possible D gene (6 bases). V shed 6 bases and J shed 1 base, with 13 bases lying between them. From germline, CDR1 is SNHLY and CDR2 FYNNEI. The CDR3 totals 15 residues. CDR3 nucleotides: TGTGCCAGCAGCCCCACGAGGGGGTCCTACAATGAGCAGTTCTTC. Protein sequence: CASSPTRGSYNEQFF.

Many counts were recorded for this clonotype. The chain couples TRBV28 to TRBJ1-2; 7 nucleotides agree with TRBD1. V shed 5 bases and J 2 bases; nucleotides not matched to a gene: 11. This CDR3 spans 16 amino acids. In germline, CDR1 is MDHEN, CDR2 SYDVKM. CDR3 DNA sequence: TGTGCCAGCAGTCCAAGGGTAAGGGGGCGCAACTATGGCTACACCTTC. This codes for CASSPRVRGRNYGYTF.

This clonotype came up many times. This rearrangement joins TRBV6-5 to TRBJ2-1; D is perhaps TRBD2 (5 bases). Germline assignment: CDR1 MNHEY and CDR2 SVGAGI. Deletions cut 0 bases from V and 3 bases from J, with 6 bases between. The CDR3 runs to 14 residues. The DNA for the CDR3 is TGTGCCAGCAGTTACTCCGGGAACTACAATGAGCAGTTCTTC. Protein: CASSYSGNYNEQFF.

This clonotype turned up a few times. The rearrangement links TRBV10-2 to TRBJ2-7, with D perhaps being TRBD1 or TRBD2 (5 bases each). Between the trimmed V and J ends, which lost 0 bases and 5 bases, there was a span of 5 bases. This CDR3 is 12 amino acids long. Germline-derived CDR1 and CDR2 are WSHSY and SAAADI. The CDR3 nucleotides are TGCGCCAGCAGTGAGTCGGGGGACGAGCAGTACTTC. Protein sequence: CASSESGDEQYF.

This clonotype has a count of ten or more. The chain couples TRBV28 to TRBJ2-7; weak D call: TRBD2 (6 bases). The CDR3 contains 15 residues. Germline CDR1 MDHEN, CDR2 SYDVKM. Trimming left V 2 bases short and J 3 bases short, with 14 bases between. The CDR3, as DNA: TGTGCCAGCAGTTTACCCTTTGACGGGAGCTACGAGCAGTACTTC. Protein: CASSLPFDGSYEQYF.

This clonotype appeared many times. The chain joins TRBV9 to TRBJ2-1, with D perhaps assigned TRBD1 or TRBD2 (5 bases each). The CDR3 sequence is 14 residues long. The germline gives CDR1 SGDLS, CDR2 YYNGEE. V lost 0 bases to trimming and J lost 5 bases, with 9 bases between them. The CDR3 nucleotides read TGTGCCAGCAGCGTAGCAGGGACCAACAATGAGCAGTTCTTC. Translation gives CASSVAGTNNEQFF. The whole variable domain, filled in from reference TRBV9 and TRBJ2-1, reads DSGVTQTPKHLITATGQRVTLRCSPRSGDLSVYWYQQSLDQGLQFLIQYYNGEERAKGNILERFSAQQFPDLHSELNLSSLELGDSALYFCASSVAGTNNEQFFGPGTRLTVL.

This clonotype has just a few counts. This chain connects TRBV4-3 to TRBJ2-4, with TRBD2 identical over 8 bases. The CDR3 extends over 17 amino acids. Germline assignment: CDR1 LGHNA and CDR2 YSLEER. J was trimmed by 0 bases and V by 0 bases; bases with no gene match: 4. CDR3 residues: CASSQDRAGVAKNIQYF. DNA of the CDR3: TGCGCCAGCAGCCAAGATCGAGCGGGGGTAGCCAAAAACATTCAGTACTTC.